Listed here are 22 T cell receptor beta chains from one sample, sequenced in a study of vaccination effects on CD4 cells after COVID-19. Before sequencing took place, the ViraFEST assay used viral peptide pools to expand antigen-specific CD4+ T cells. Once cultured for approximately ten days, the cells underwent separation to obtain CD4+ T cells. Profiling relied on immunoSEQ multiplex PCR, and the TCRdb table lists in-frame clones only, not all of them. Here the sample spans tens of thousands of clones, more than 80% being singletons. What these receptors recognize is not known. Sample: CD4+ T cells from PBMCs cultured with HCoV-229E spike peptides, taken before COVID-19 vaccination. The source is a human donor who received a COVID-19 vaccine.

The chain recombines TRBV6-5 with TRBJ2-5; the match to TRBD2 covers 10 bases. The CDR3 length is 15 residues. Germline CDR1 reads MNHEY; CDR2 reads SVGAGI. Trimming removed 6 bases from V and 5 bases from J; junction bases left unmatched: 9. This CDR3 reads CASRVAGGAGETQYF. CDR3 nucleotide sequence: TGTGCCAGCAGGGTAGCGGGGGGCGCGGGGGAGACCCAGTACTTC.

This chain connects TRBV19 to TRBJ2-5; possibly TRBD2 for D (5 bases). CDR1 LNHDA and CDR2 SQIVND come from the germline V gene (reference sequence). The V end was cut by 8 bases, the J end by 5 bases, with 15 bases between. The CDR3 extends over 13 amino acids. CDR3 protein: CASGFHGVETQYF. CDR3 DNA: TGTGCCAGTGGCTTCCACGGGGTGGAGACCCAGTACTTC. The complete variable domain, with remaining parts taken from reference TRBV19 and TRBJ2-5, reads DGGITQSPKYLFRKEGQNVTLSCEQNLNHDAMYWYRQDPGQGLRLIYYSQIVNDFQKGDIAEGYSVSREKKESFPLTVTSAQKNPTAFYLCASGFHGVETQYFGPGTRLLVL.

This chain joins TRBV7-2 and TRBJ2-5; D is possibly TRBD1 (5 bases). The CDR3 consists of 15 residues. V was clipped by 5 bases and J by 5 bases, with 18 bases between them. CDR1 and CDR2 from the germline V gene are SGHTA and FQGNSA. The CDR3 is CASSPQGRVRETQYF. CDR3 sequence (DNA): TGTGCCAGCAGCCCCCAGGGCAGGGTGAGGGAGACCCAGTACTTC.

This chain connects TRBV5-4 to TRBJ2-2, with 8 bases that match TRBD1. Trimming removed 10 bases from V and 6 bases from J; junction bases left unmatched: 2. From germline, CDR1 is SGHNT and CDR2 YYREEE (reference sequence). This CDR3 has 11 amino acids. The CDR3 DNA sequence: TGTGCCTCACAGGGGGCCGGGGAGCTGTTTTTT. Protein: CASQGAGELFF.

This chain links TRBV10-3 with TRBJ2-3; unclear D gene. Germline V lookup: CDR1 ENHRY, CDR2 SYGVKD. The CDR3 loop spans 12 amino acids. Trimming removed 8 bases from V and 6 bases from J, with 12 bases in between. This chain's CDR3 is CAISPVSDTQYF. For the CDR3, the DNA is TGTGCCATCTCGCCCGTTAGCGATACGCAGTATTTT.

The genes are TRBV5-1 and TRBJ1-1; D gene uncertain. Germline CDR1 SGHRS, CDR2 YFSETQ. The CDR3 runs 14 residues. The germline V and J ends were trimmed by 0 bases and 5 bases, with 11 bases remaining between them. The CDR3 DNA follows: TGCGCCAGCAGCTTGGGGGGTTATGGAACTGAAGCTTTCTTT. Its protein is CASSLGGYGTEAFF.

This chain links TRBV3-1 (or the pseudogene TRBV3-2) with TRBJ2-3; TRBD2 aligns across 13 bases. Germline V CDR1 and CDR2: LGHDT, YNNKEL (reference sequence). CDR3 length equals 17 residues. V lost 4 bases and J lost 4; bases outside the gene matches: 8. Here the CDR3 reads CASSPGTSGVSPDTQYF. CDR3 sequence (DNA): TGTGCCAGCAGCCCGGGGACTAGCGGGGTGAGTCCAGATACGCAGTATTTT.

This clone has only a few counts. The chain recombines TRBV10-1 with TRBJ1-1; D not resolved. From germline, CDR1 is WNHNN and CDR2 SYGVQD (reference sequence). V was trimmed by 3 bases and J by 4 bases, leaving 12 bases between them. The CDR3 loop spans 14 amino acids. CDR3 coding DNA: TGCGCCAGCAGTGATCAGGACGGGATCACTGAAGCTTTCTTT. This codes for CASSDQDGITEAFF.

A single count supports this clone. This chain uses TRBV6-4 with TRBJ2-7; TRBD2 matches 11 bases. The CDR3 is 17 amino acids. CDR1 is MRHNA, CDR2 SNTAGT, per germline. V shed 2 bases and J 0 bases; nucleotides not matched to a gene: 6. The CDR3 DNA sequence: TGTGCCAGCAGTGACGGACTAGCGGGCCCTAACTCCTACGAGCAGTACGTC. Translating gives CASSDGLAGPNSYEQYV.

CDR3: CASINGETQYF. CDR3 DNA: TGTGCCAGCATAAACGGGGAGACCCAGTACTTC. The chain combines TRBV6-5 with TRBJ2-5; no firm D call. The CDR3 is 11 amino acids. Looked up from germline, CDR1 is MNHEY and CDR2 is SVGAGI. Trimming removed 7 bases at V and 5 bases at J, with 8 bases between.

Here the CDR3 DNA reads TGTGCCAGCAGCTTAGGACAGGGTTTCTCCCAAAACTATGGCTACACCTTC. It is translated as CASSLGQGFSQNYGYTF. The J gene is TRBJ1-2, the V gene TRBV7-4, with TRBD1 matching 7 bases. CDR1 SGHVT and CDR2 SQSDAQ come from the germline V gene. V was pared by 1 base and J by 2 bases, with 10 bases of the junction left unmatched. The CDR3 has 17 amino acids.

This clone has only a few counts. This chain uses TRBV5-3 with TRBJ2-6; D remains ambiguous. TRBV5-3 is noted as an ORF with a role that remains uncertain. V was trimmed by 0 bases and J by 4 bases, leaving 8 bases between them. The CDR3 extends over 15 amino acids. The CDR3, as DNA: TGTGCCAGAAGCTTGGGCTGGTTCGGGGCCAACGTCCTGACTTTC. It specifies CARSLGWFGANVLTF.

This clone was seen a handful of times. V is TRBV3-1 (or the pseudogene TRBV3-2) and J is TRBJ2-5; no clear D gene. V lost 0 bases and J 7 bases, leaving 0 bases between the germline ends. Germline assignment: CDR1 LGHDT and CDR2 YNNKEL (reference sequence). The CDR3 totals 10 residues. CDR3 sequence reads: CASSQETQYF. The DNA for the CDR3 is TGTGCCAGCAGCCAAGAGACCCAGTACTTC.

The chain recombines TRBV19 with TRBJ1-2; D gene unclear. The V gene's germline CDR1 is LNHDA and CDR2 SQIVND (reference sequence). V shed 1 base and J shed 0 bases, with 9 bases lying between them. The CDR3 covers 15 residues. The CDR3 DNA is TGTGCCAGTAGTATAGTTGGCGGGACTAACTATGGCTACACCTTC. It codes for CASSIVGGTNYGYTF.

The gene calls are TRBV6-5 and TRBJ2-7; 8 bases align to TRBD2. The V gene's germline CDR1 is MNHEY and CDR2 SVGAGI. The junction had 7 bases not matched to a gene; V was cut back by 6 bases and J by 0 bases. The length of the CDR3 is 15 residues. CDR3 DNA: TGTGCCAGCAGCCCGACTAGCGCCGGCTCCTACGAGCAGTACGTC. Translation: CASSPTSAGSYEQYV.

Regarding this clone: One junction end does not reproduce the germline sequence, and a read error may be involved. This sequence joins TRBV19 and TRBJ1-1; TRBD1 matches at 7 bases. In germline, CDR1 is LNHDA, CDR2 SQIVND (reference sequence). CDR3 length: 15 amino acids. The CDR3 nucleotides read TGTGCCAGTAGGATAGGTGCAGGGGGGAACACTGAAGCTTTCTTT. Its protein is CASRIGAGGNTEAFF.

This clone showed up just a few times. The rearrangement joins TRBV2 to TRBJ1-3; 9 nucleotides agree with TRBD1. Germline trimming cut 6 bases from V and 0 bases from J; bases unmatched to any gene: 0. There are 14 residues in the CDR3. Germline CDR1 is SNHLY and CDR2 is FYNNEI. CDR3 coding DNA: TGTGCCAGCAGGGACAGGGGCTCTGGAAACACCATATATTTT. It codes for CASRDRGSGNTIYF.

The sample holds one count of this clone. The J gene is TRBJ2-5, the V gene TRBV10-3, with D possibly being TRBD1 (6 bases). With 7 bases removed from V and 4 bases from J, the gap between germline ends came to 16 bases. CDR1 and CDR2 (germline): ENHRY, SYGVKD. The CDR3 totals 14 residues. The chain's CDR3 is CAINRDKTRETQYF. The CDR3 nucleotides are TGTGCCATCAACCGGGACAAGACACGAGAGACCCAGTACTTC.

The DNA for the CDR3 is TGCGCCAGCAGCTTAGATTCTGACAGATACACTGAAGCTTTCTTT. Its protein product is CASSLDSDRYTEAFF. The rearrangement links TRBV5-1 to TRBJ1-1; maybe TRBD1 (5 bases). CDR1 SGHRS and CDR2 YFSETQ come from the germline V gene. This CDR3 is built from 15 residues. The V and J ends lost 2 bases and 3 bases respectively, with 14 bases between them.

The rearrangement uses TRBV4-1 and TRBJ2-1; D call uncertain. The CDR3 extends over 15 amino acids. Germline V gene lookup returns CDR1 MGHRA and CDR2 YSYEKL. V gave up 1 base and J gave up 0 bases, with 7 bases separating them. The CDR3 DNA sequence: TGCGCCAGCAGCCAAGGTGCAGCCTCCTACAATGAGCAGTTCTTC. Encoded protein: CASSQGAASYNEQFF.

The V call is TRBV5-4, the J call TRBJ2-2, with D perhaps TRBD2 (5 bases). CDR3 length: 14 residues. The germline gives CDR1 SGHNT, CDR2 YYREEE (reference sequence). Between the trimmed V and J ends, which lost 0 bases and 5 bases, there was a span of 8 bases. The CDR3 loop reads CASSLGGRTGELFF. The CDR3 nucleotides are TGTGCCAGCAGCTTGGGCGGGCGAACCGGGGAGCTGTTTTTT. The variable domain in full, completed from reference TRBV5-4 and TRBJ2-2, reads ETGVTQSPTHLIKTRGQQVTLRCSSQSGHNTVSWYQQALGQGPQFIFQYYREEENGRGNFPPRFSGLQFPNYSSELNVNALELDDSALYLCASSLGGRTGELFFGEGSRLTVL.

This chain's CDR3 is CASSRPGGTYEQYV. Written as DNA, the CDR3 is TGTGCCAGCAGCCGTCCCGGGGGGACCTACGAGCAGTACGTC. The chain employs TRBV7-8 and TRBJ2-7, with TRBD2 matching over 7 bases. The length of the CDR3 is 14 residues. V lost 5 bases, J lost 2 bases, and 6 bases stayed unmatched. Germline-derived CDR1 and CDR2 are SGHVS and FQNEAQ.